These 17 T cell receptor beta chains share one sample of origin, sequenced in a study of T-cell memory formation after mild COVID-19. TCRdb reprocessed the 5' RACE reads via MiXCR and lists one record per CDR3 protein. The sample includes roughly 350,000 distinct CDR3 sequences, over 20% of them seen just once. Sequenced sample: PBMCs or a T cell subset sorted from them (not recorded which). The receptors shown here come from an adult woman who had mild COVID-19 (a few samples of this study predate the infection). Cell type and time point are not known.

V gene TRBV20-1 combines with J gene TRBJ2-1, with 14 positions matching TRBD2. Germline V CDR1 and CDR2: DFQATT, SNEGSKA (reference sequence). The CDR3 contains 14 residues. The V gene end was trimmed by 6 bases and the J gene end by 7 bases; junction bases not matched to a gene: 5. Here the CDR3 reads CSARTSGRNNEQFF. The CDR3 nucleotides read TGCAGTGCGAGGACTAGCGGGAGGAATAATGAGCAGTTCTTC.

This clonotype has more than one count but fewer than ten. V and J are TRBV29-1 and TRBJ1-1, with D maybe TRBD1 (6 bases). Between the trimmed V and J ends, which lost 6 bases and 5 bases, there was a span of 16 bases. The CDR3 length is 13 residues. The germline gives CDR1 SQVTM, CDR2 ANQGSEA. The CDR3 DNA sequence: TGCAGCGTCTCCCCAGGGGAGTGGACTGAAGCTTTCTTT. It encodes CSVSPGEWTEAFF.

This clonotype was found a few times. The chain employs TRBV3-1 and TRBJ2-1, with unresolved D. The CDR3 loop spans 13 amino acids. Trimming took off 0 bases at V and 9 bases at J, with 9 bases between the two ends. CDR1 LGHDT and CDR2 YNNKEL come from the germline V gene (reference sequence). CDR3 in amino acids: CASSQDRRPEQFF. As DNA, the CDR3 is TGTGCCAGCAGCCAAGATCGACGCCCTGAGCAGTTCTTC.

The V gene is TRBV12-3 or TRBV12-4, the J gene TRBJ1-5; 7 bases agree with TRBD1. The V gene end was trimmed by 3 bases and the J gene end by 4 bases; junction bases not matched to a gene: 3. This CDR3 contains 14 residues. The chain's CDR3 is CASSFGQANQPQHF. DNA of the CDR3: TGTGCCAGCAGTTTCGGACAGGCGAATCAGCCCCAGCATTTT.

This chain joins TRBV18 and TRBJ1-4; unclear D gene. Germline V gene sequence: CDR1 KGHSH, CDR2 LQKENI. V lost 0 bases and J 6 bases, leaving 8 bases between the germline ends. CDR3 length equals 14 residues. For the CDR3, the DNA is TGTGCCAGCTCACCACCAGGGTTCGATGAAAAACTGTTTTTT. Translating gives CASSPPGFDEKLFF.

The sample holds many counts of this clonotype. The gene calls are TRBV10-3 and TRBJ2-7; D might be TRBD1 or TRBD2, each matching 5 bases. Trimming shortened V by 9 bases and J by 0 bases, and 15 bases separated the two germline ends. The CDR3 loop spans 14 amino acids. CDR1 ENHRY and CDR2 SYGVKD come from the germline V gene. The CDR3 spells CAIWDGISSYEQYF. In nucleotides, the CDR3 is TGTGCCATATGGGACGGTATTAGCTCCTACGAGCAGTACTTC.

This clonotype was seen ten or more times. This chain connects TRBV6-5 to TRBJ2-7; maybe TRBD1 (5 bases). Germline V gives CDR1 MNHEY, CDR2 SVGAGI. The CDR3 length is 10 residues. Trimming pared 11 bases from V and 1 base from J, leaving 6 bases between. The CDR3 sequence is CASGSYEQYF. For the CDR3, the DNA is TGTGCCTCAGGGTCCTACGAGCAGTACTTC.

The genes are TRBV10-3 and TRBJ2-7; D is uncertain. V lost 2 bases, J lost 3 bases, and 14 bases lay in between. Per the germline V gene, CDR1 is ENHRY and CDR2 is SYGVKD. The length of the CDR3 is 15 residues. CDR3 loop: CAISEGQSGVYEQYF. The CDR3 bases are TGTGCCATCAGTGAGGGGCAGTCTGGGGTCTACGAGCAGTACTTC.

The V call is TRBV29-1, the J call TRBJ2-2; D remains ambiguous. Germline-derived CDR1 and CDR2 are SQVTM and ANQGSEA. This CDR3 contains 14 residues. Trimming left V 3 bases short and J 2 bases short, with 10 bases between. The chain's CDR3 is CSVEPDGNTGELFF. The CDR3 nucleotides read TGCAGCGTTGAGCCGGACGGTAACACCGGGGAGCTGTTTTTT.

This clonotype turned up a few times. CDR3: CSARDTESSYNSPLHF. The CDR3 DNA reads TGCAGTGCTAGAGATACAGAGAGCTCCTATAATTCACCCCTCCACTTT. The chain couples TRBV20-1 to TRBJ1-6; D is unclear. V lost 0 bases, J lost 0 bases, and 9 bases lay in between. The CDR3 totals 16 residues. Per germline, CDR1 DFQATT and CDR2 SNEGSKA (reference sequence).

This clonotype was seen a single time. Written as DNA, the CDR3 is TGCGCCAGCAGCCTCGGGACTAGCGGGTCCCCCTACGAGCAGTACTTC. Translated, it gives CASSLGTSGSPYEQYF. The V call is TRBV4-1, the J call TRBJ2-7; TRBD2 matches 12 bases. V was clipped by 4 bases and J by 2 bases; unmatched bases: 6. From germline, CDR1 is MGHRA and CDR2 YSYEKL. The CDR3 has 16 residues.

The chain couples TRBV30 to TRBJ2-7; 9 bases line up with TRBD1. V shed 1 base, J shed 6 bases, and the junction held 4 bases outside the gene matches. The CDR3 contains 13 residues. In germline, CDR1 is GTSNPN, CDR2 SVGIG (reference sequence). Written as DNA, the CDR3 is TGTGCCTGGAGTGCGGGACAGGGTGGCGAGCAGTACTTC. The encoded protein is CAWSAGQGGEQYF. The full variable domain, in which reference TRBV30 and TRBJ2-7 provide the parts outside the CDR3, is SQTIHQWPATLVQPVGSPLSLECTVEGTSNPNLYWYRQAAGRGLQLLFYSVGIGQISSEVPQNLSASRPQDRQFILSSKKLLLSDSGFYLCAWSAGQGGEQYFGPGTRLTVT.

The V gene is TRBV7-2, the J gene TRBJ2-3; unclear D gene. Germline V gene sequence: CDR1 SGHTA, CDR2 FQGNSA. The CDR3 covers 15 residues. V lost 5 bases to trimming and J lost 2 bases, with 14 bases between them. The CDR3 DNA reads TGTGCCAGCAGCACCACGACAATGAACACAGATACGCAGTATTTT. The encoded protein is CASSTTTMNTDTQYF.

In this sample, this clonotype turned up a few times. The CDR3 DNA reads as TGTGCCAGCAGCTTGTTCGGCAGCCCCTGGGAGCAGTACTTC. It encodes CASSLFGSPWEQYF. The chain is built from TRBV5-5 and TRBJ2-7; D remains ambiguous. Looked up from germline, CDR1 is SGHKS and CDR2 is YYEKEE (reference sequence). Trimming took 1 base from V and 7 from J, leaving 15 bases between them. The CDR3 totals 14 residues.

There are a few counts of this clonotype. This chain connects TRBV6-5 to TRBJ2-5; D assignment may be TRBD1 or TRBD2 (6 bases each). Trimming removed 2 bases from V and 5 bases from J, with 12 bases in between. The germline V gene encodes CDR1 MNHEY and CDR2 SVGAGI. The CDR3 is 14 amino acids. The DNA for the CDR3 is TGTGCCAGCAGTTACGGTACAGGGAGGGAGACCCAGTACTTC. This gives the protein CASSYGTGRETQYF.

This clonotype was counted between two and nine times. The chain combines TRBV3-1 with TRBJ2-2; no clear D gene. The V end was cut by 4 bases, the J end by 6 bases, with 12 bases between. The germline V gene encodes CDR1 LGHDT and CDR2 YNNKEL (reference sequence). The length of the CDR3 is 14 residues. For the CDR3, the DNA is TGTGCCAGCAGCCTTCTGACTGGCGCCGGGGAGCTGTTTTTT. It yields the protein CASSLLTGAGELFF.

This sequence joins TRBV5-1 and TRBJ1-2; unclear D gene. This CDR3 contains 13 residues. Germline CDR1 and CDR2: SGHRS and YFSETQ. The V and J ends lost 4 bases and 2 bases respectively, with 9 bases between them. The CDR3 spells CASSRDWNYGYTF. The CDR3 DNA reads TGCGCCAGCAGCCGTGACTGGAACTATGGCTACACCTTC.